A selection of T cell receptor beta chains follows, all from one sample in a study of PD-L1 blockade in urothelial cancer. Here immunoSEQ multiplex PCR was the method, and the copy in TCRdb shows in-frame clones only, minus some. The sample has 100,000 to 150,000 clones; approximately 84% are singletons. Sequenced material: PBMCs, taken around atezolizumab (anti-PD-L1) treatment. The receptors come from a man between 45 and 60 years old with urothelial cancer. Both conserved end residues are part of each CDR3. D genes are given only for firm matches. Rows give clone size only sometimes, using once, few, many, or a class for an expanded clone.

TRBV25-1,NA,TRBJ2-3,NA,CASSDLGAADTQYF,TGTGCCAGCAGTGATCTAGGGGCGGCAGATACGCAGTATTTT
TRBV19,NA,TRBJ2-7,NA,CASSMGLYEQYF,TGTGCCAGTAGTATGGGGCTCTACGAGCAGTACTTC
TRBV5-6,NA,TRBJ2-5,NA,CASSLVSAQETQYF,TGTGCCAGCAGCTTGGTTAGCGCCCAAGAGACCCAGTACTTC
TRBV6-4,NA,TRBJ2-3,NA,CASSDSGGSDTQYF,TGTGCCAGCAGTGACTCGGGCGGGTCAGATACGCAGTATTTT
TRBV4-2,NA,TRBJ2-1,NA,CASSQDLANSYNEQFF,TGTGCCAGCAGCCAAGATTTAGCGAACTCCTACAATGAGCAGTTCTTC
TRBV5-4,NA,TRBJ2-1,TRBD2,CASSTRLAGTNEQFF,TGTGCCAGCAGCACCCGACTAGCGGGGACCAATGAGCAGTTCTTC
TRBV5-6,NA,TRBJ2-1,TRBD1,CASSRQGPYDEQFF,TGTGCCAGCAGCCGACAGGGGCCCTATGATGAGCAGTTCTTC
TRBV6-1,NA,TRBJ2-7,TRBD2,CASTLREGGGEQYF,TGTGCCAGCACTTTACGGGAGGGCGGAGGGGAGCAGTACTTC
TRBV5-1,few,TRBJ2-7,TRBD1,CASSSGQGSFSQYF,TGCGCCAGCAGCTCGGGACAGGGTTCATTCTCGCAGTACTTC
TRBV5-5,NA,TRBJ2-5,NA,CASSTGSGETQYF,TGTGCCAGCAGCACCGGGTCCGGGGAGACCCAGTACTTC
TRBV6-5,NA,TRBJ2-5,TRBD2,CATGGVWQETQYF,TGTGCCACGGGGGGGGTTTGGCAAGAGACCCAGTACTTC
TRBV27,NA,TRBJ2-3,TRBD2,CASRAGGLTDTQYF,TGTGCCAGCAGAGCGGGAGGGCTTACAGATACGCAGTATTTT
TRBV18,NA,TRBJ2-7,TRBD1,CASSPGTVGEQYF,TGTGCCAGCTCACCTGGGACAGTTGGTGAGCAGTACTTC
TRBV7-3,NA,TRBJ2-2,NA,CASRQSRSGTGELFF,TGTGCCAGCAGACAAAGCCGGAGCGGCACCGGGGAGCTGTTTTTT
TRBV7-9,NA,TRBJ2-7,TRBD2,CASSPPRSSGRQYEQYF,TGTGCCAGCAGCCCCCCGCGGTCTAGCGGGAGGCAGTACGAGCAGTACTTC
TRBV7-2,NA,TRBJ1-2,TRBD1,CASSLHGQGGGYTF,TGTGCCAGCAGCTTACACGGACAGGGAGGTGGCTACACCTTC
TRBV27,NA,TRBJ1-5,TRBD1,CASRPQGAAQPQHF,TGTGCCAGCAGACCCCAGGGGGCGGCTCAGCCCCAGCATTTT
TRBV9,NA,TRBJ2-2,TRBD2,CASSVETSGTGELFF,TGTGCCAGCAGCGTAGAAACTAGCGGGACCGGGGAGCTGTTTTTT
TRBV6-1,NA,TRBJ2-7,NA,CASRDPREPLEQYF,TGTGCCAGCAGGGACCCCCGGGAACCGCTCGAGCAGTACTTC
TRBV9,NA,TRBJ2-5,NA,CASSVAPQQETQYF,TGTGCCAGCAGCGTAGCTCCGCAGCAAGAGACCCAGTACTTC
TRBV19,NA,TRBJ1-2,NA,CASSMGISYGYTF,TGTGCCAGTAGTATGGGCATATCCTATGGCTACACCTTC
TRBV10-2,NA,TRBJ2-7,TRBD2,CASRSASGPYEQYF,TGCGCCAGCAGGTCGGCTAGCGGGCCCTACGAGCAGTACTTC
TRBV19,NA,TRBJ2-7,NA,CASSRGHRVTVEQYF,TGTGCCAGTAGTAGGGGACATCGGGTTACTGTGGAGCAGTACTTC
TRBV5-1,NA,TRBJ1-1,NA,CASSLGSGGWTEAFF,TGCGCCAGCAGCTTGGGTAGCGGGGGCTGGACTGAAGCTTTCTTT
TRBV7-9,NA,TRBJ2-1,TRBD2,CASSHPGLAGYNEQFF,TGTGCCAGCAGCCACCCGGGACTAGCGGGGTACAATGAGCAGTTCTTC
TRBV7-2,NA,TRBJ2-7,TRBD2,CASSTGTSGSEQYF,TGTGCCAGCAGCACGGGGACTAGCGGGAGCGAGCAGTACTTC
TRBV4-1,NA,TRBJ2-7,TRBD2,CASSQDSGRALSYEQYF,TGCGCCAGCAGCCAAGACAGCGGGAGGGCCCTTTCCTACGAGCAGTACTTC
TRBV5-4,NA,TRBJ2-3,TRBD1,CASSDREVTDTQYF,TGTGCCAGCAGCGACAGGGAAGTCACAGATACGCAGTATTTT
TRBV19,NA,TRBJ1-5,TRBD1,CASYTPGQGDQPQHF,TGTGCCAGTTATACGCCGGGACAGGGGGATCAGCCCCAGCATTTT
TRBV11-2,NA,TRBJ1-3,NA,CASSLGVSGNTIYF,TGTGCCAGCAGCTTAGGAGTTTCTGGAAACACCATATATTTT
TRBV21-1,NA,TRBJ1-5,NA,CASSNPRFPGTGEYSNQPQHF,TGTGCCAGCAGCAACCCTCGATTTCCCGGGACAGGGGAATATAGCAATCAGCCCCAGCATTTT
TRBV18,NA,TRBJ1-2,NA,CASSLSRGYTF,TGTGCCAGCTCACTGTCTAGGGGCTACACCTTC
TRBV5-6,NA,TRBJ2-5,NA,CASSRRGGVETQYF,TGTGCCAGCAGTCGTCGAGGAGGGGTAGAGACCCAGTACTTC
TRBV2,NA,TRBJ1-5,NA,CASTRGDQPQHF,TGTGCCAGCACCAGGGGTGATCAGCCCCAGCATTTT
TRBV6-4,NA,TRBJ2-3,TRBD2,CASSATSGATDTQYF,TGTGCCAGCAGCGCGACTAGCGGGGCTACAGATACGCAGTATTTT
TRBV7-3,NA,TRBJ2-7,TRBD1,CASSLQGAPLGEQYF,TGTGCCAGCAGCTTACAGGGGGCTCCTCTGGGGGAGCAGTACTTC
TRBV7-9,NA,TRBJ2-3,NA,CASSLSPLVAEATDTQYF,TGTGCCAGCAGCTTATCGCCCCTAGTTGCGGAGGCCACAGATACGCAGTATTTT
TRBV2,few,TRBJ1-5,NA,CASSAEQGSNQPQHF,TGTGCCAGCAGTGCCGAACAGGGCAGCAATCAGCCCCAGCATTTT
TRBV7-9,NA,TRBJ1-3,NA,CASSFSISGNTIYF,TGTGCCAGCAGCTTCTCTATCTCTGGAAACACCATATATTTT
TRBV15,NA,TRBJ2-1,NA,CATSRVVRGYNEQFF,TGTGCCACCAGCAGAGTTGTGCGGGGATACAATGAGCAGTTCTTC
TRBV5-1,NA,TRBJ2-7,TRBD2,CASRRTGTSAPYEQYF,TGCGCCAGCAGGCGGACCGGGACTAGCGCACCCTACGAGCAGTACTTC
TRBV7-9,NA,TRBJ2-5,TRBD2,CASAGTRGLETQYF,TGTGCCAGCGCCGGGACTAGAGGGTTAGAGACCCAGTACTTC
TRBV14,few,TRBJ1-4,NA,CASSQAVVREKLFF,TGTGCCAGCAGCCAAGCGGTAGTAAGAGAAAAACTGTTTTTT
TRBV7-2,NA,TRBJ2-7,NA,CASSLQYEQYF,TGTGCCAGCAGCTTACAGTACGAGCAGTACTTC
TRBV7-2,NA,TRBJ2-2,TRBD1,CASTQQGSGELFF,TGTGCCAGCACCCAACAGGGGTCCGGGGAGCTGTTTTTT
TRBV7-3,NA,TRBJ2-5,TRBD2,CASSLMRGLVIETQYF,TGTGCCAGCAGCTTAATGCGTGGACTAGTAATCGAGACCCAGTACTTC
TRBV11-2,NA,TRBJ2-7,TRBD1,CASSLFGTGQYEQYF,TGTGCCAGCAGCTTATTCGGGACAGGGCAGTACGAGCAGTACTTC
TRBV2,NA,TRBJ2-7,TRBD2,CASSGLAIEQYF,TGTGCCAGCAGCGGACTAGCGATCGAGCAGTACTTC
TRBV28,few,TRBJ1-5,TRBD1,CASRQGAAQPQHF,TGTGCCAGCAGACAGGGGGCTGCTCAGCCCCAGCATTTT
TRBV27,NA,TRBJ2-1,NA,CASRRLRTVDNEQFF,TGTGCCAGCAGGAGACTTAGGACAGTTGACAATGAGCAGTTCTTC
TRBV6-5,NA,TRBJ2-3,TRBD2,CASSFSGSVGDTQYF,TGTGCCAGCAGTTTTAGCGGGAGTGTTGGAGATACGCAGTATTTT
TRBV14,NA,TRBJ2-7,TRBD2,CASSPPGSGSYEQYF,TGTGCCAGCAGCCCCCCCGGGAGCGGGAGCTACGAGCAGTACTTC
TRBV5-1,once,TRBJ2-7,TRBD1,CASSWDSAYEQYF,TGCGCCAGCAGCTGGGACAGTGCCTACGAGCAGTACTTC
TRBV9,NA,TRBJ2-2,TRBD1,CASSVVVYGTGDRGELFF,TGTGCCAGCAGCGTAGTCGTGTACGGGACAGGGGATAGAGGGGAGCTGTTTTTT
TRBV9,NA,TRBJ2-5,TRBD2,CASSDSGSYWETQYF,TGTGCCAGCAGCGATAGCGGGAGCTACTGGGAGACCCAGTACTTC
TRBV30,NA,TRBJ1-2,NA,CAWLRRDGYTF,TGTGCCTGGCTCCGCAGGGATGGCTACACCTTC
TRBV28,NA,TRBJ1-6,NA,CASSFRTDGYNSPLHF,TGTGCCAGCAGTTTCCGGACAGACGGGTATAATTCACCCCTCCACTTT
TRBV19,NA,TRBJ2-4,TRBD1,CASSDRDRGLAKNIQYF,TGTGCCAGTAGTGACCGGGACAGGGGTTTAGCCAAAAACATTCAGTACTTC
TRBV7-8,NA,TRBJ2-2,TRBD2,CASSLARTSTGQLFF,TGTGCCAGCAGCTTAGCCAGGACTAGCACCGGGCAGCTGTTTTTT
TRBV7-9,NA,TRBJ2-1,TRBD2,CASSLGSWTSGKDEQFF,TGTGCCAGCAGCTTAGGGTCCTGGACTAGCGGGAAGGATGAGCAGTTCTTC